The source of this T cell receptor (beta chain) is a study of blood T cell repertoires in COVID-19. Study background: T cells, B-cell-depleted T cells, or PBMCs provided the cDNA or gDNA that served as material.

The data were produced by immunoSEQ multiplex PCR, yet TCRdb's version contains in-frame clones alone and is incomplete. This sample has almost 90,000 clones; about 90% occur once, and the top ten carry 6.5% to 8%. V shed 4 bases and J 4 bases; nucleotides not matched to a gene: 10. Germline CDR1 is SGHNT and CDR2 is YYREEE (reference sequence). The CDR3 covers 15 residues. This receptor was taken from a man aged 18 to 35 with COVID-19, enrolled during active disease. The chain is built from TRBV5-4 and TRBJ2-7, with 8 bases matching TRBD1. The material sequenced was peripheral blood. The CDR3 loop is CASSHRRQGTYEQYF. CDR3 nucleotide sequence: TGTGCCAGCAGCCACCGACGACAGGGGACGTACGAGCAGTACTTC.